The present entry profiles one T cell receptor (beta chain) with its context. Its antigen is currently unknown. Germline lookup yields CDR1 MNHNS and CDR2 SASEGT. This CDR3 comprises 13 residues. Trimming cost V 8 bases and J 2 bases, with 13 bases left between them. In TCRdb, the reads were re-called with MiXCR into one record per CDR3 protein. The sample has about 900,000 distinct CDR3 sequences; roughly 30% are singletons. These data belong to a study of T cell repertoires in cytomegalovirus infection. Whole-study results and caveats: HLA-C-restricted TCR beta clonotypes specific for CMV led the ex vivo response.

The source of this sequence is a human donor in good health (CMV status not recorded). Some clones in this sample may be carry-over from other donors' samples. The specimen comprised cultured CD8+ T cells from PBMCs, sampled from culture after CMV antigen stimulation. The genes are TRBV6-1 and TRBJ2-7; no clear D. CDR3 region: CASRSDFTYEQYF. For the CDR3, the DNA is TGTGCCAGCCGTTCTGATTTTACCTACGAGCAGTACTTC.